These 12 T cell receptor beta chains came from one sample sequenced in a study of cytomegalovirus exposure and HLA in healthy donors. The PCR was carried out with 60 Vbeta primers and 13 Jbeta primers. Measured with immunoSEQ multiplex PCR; TCRdb has only the in-frame clones, and not every one. The sample holds around 230,000 clones; about 80% are singletons and the top ten take 1.8%. Sequencing used PBMCs. Receptors originate from a male donor in good health and CMV-seronegative.

The chain uses TRBV11-3 and TRBJ2-1; no definite D call. Trimming pared 4 bases from V and 5 bases from J, leaving 3 bases between. CDR1 and CDR2 from the germline V gene are SGHNT and YENEEA. The CDR3 contains 11 residues. CDR3 protein: CASSSNNEQFF. The CDR3 DNA sequence: TGTGCCAGCAGCTCAAACAATGAGCAGTTCTTC.

The rearrangement uses TRBV28 and TRBJ1-1; possible D gene TRBD1, 6 bases. This CDR3 region has 14 residues. From germline, CDR1 is MDHEN and CDR2 SYDVKM. Trimming took off 3 bases at V and 4 bases at J, with 12 bases between the two ends. The CDR3 is CASSLQGRATEAFF. The CDR3 DNA follows: TGTGCCAGCAGTTTGCAGGGGAGGGCCACTGAAGCTTTCTTT.

This chain uses TRBV13 with TRBJ2-7; weak D call: TRBD1 (6 bases). V lost 0 bases to trimming and J lost 3 bases, with 6 bases between them. CDR3 length: 13 amino acids. Germline assignment: CDR1 PRHDT and CDR2 FYEKMQ (reference sequence). The CDR3 here is CASSLGDSYEQYF. CDR3 nucleotides: TGTGCCAGCAGCTTAGGGGACAGCTACGAGCAGTACTTC.

The J gene is TRBJ2-7, the V gene TRBV7-9; D perhaps matches TRBD1 (5 bases). V gave up 3 bases and J gave up 1 base, with 10 bases separating them. The CDR3 has 14 residues. Germline CDR1 reads SEHNR; CDR2 reads FQNEAQ (reference sequence). CDR3 residues: CASSFSGLSYEQYF. The CDR3 nucleotides are TGTGCCAGCAGCTTCTCAGGGCTTTCCTACGAGCAGTACTTC.

This clone was picked up one time. The J gene is TRBJ2-7, the V gene TRBV4-1; D is undetermined. There are 14 residues in the CDR3. V lost 2 bases and J lost 3, with 11 bases in between. The V gene's germline CDR1 is MGHRA and CDR2 YSYEKL. CDR3 bases: TGCGCCAGCAGCCAAAGTCTAAATTACTACGAGCAGTACTTC. Protein sequence: CASSQSLNYYEQYF.

Points on this clone: The sample carries other DNA sequences with the same CDR3. The chain links TRBV7-9 to TRBJ1-2, with TRBD1 identical over 10 bases. Germline V gene data show CDR1 as SEHNR and CDR2 as FQNEAQ (reference sequence). Germline trimming cut 1 base from V and 4 bases from J; bases unmatched to any gene: 3. The CDR3 consists of 15 residues. In nucleotides, the CDR3 is TGTGCCAGCAGCTTAGGGACAGGGGGGATCTATGGCTACACCTTC. This translates into CASSLGTGGIYGYTF.

V and J are TRBV28 and TRBJ1-4; D unclear. This CDR3 comprises 15 residues. Germline V CDR1 and CDR2: MDHEN, SYDVKM. Between the trimmed V and J ends, which lost 6 bases and 2 bases, there was a span of 13 bases. CDR3 residues: CASRGRSGTNEKLFF. CDR3 nucleotides: TGTGCCAGCAGGGGCCGGTCGGGGACTAATGAAAAACTGTTTTTT.

The genes are TRBV19 and TRBJ2-1; maybe TRBD2 (6 bases). Germline CDR1 and CDR2: LNHDA and SQIVND (reference sequence). V was clipped by 3 bases and J by 3 bases, with 12 bases between them. The CDR3 covers 15 residues. The CDR3 region is CASSIWRGVYNEQFF. CDR3 nucleotides: TGTGCCAGTAGTATTTGGCGGGGCGTCTACAATGAGCAGTTCTTC. The full variable domain, in which reference TRBV19 and TRBJ2-1 provide the parts outside the CDR3, is DGGITQSPKYLFRKEGQNVTLSCEQNLNHDAMYWYRQDPGQGLRLIYYSQIVNDFQKGDIAEGYSVSREKKESFPLTVTSAQKNPTAFYLCASSIWRGVYNEQFFGPGTRLTVL.

This clone has a handful of counts. The chain has TRBV6-1 and TRBJ2-1; TRBD2 aligns across 13 bases. The CDR3 extends over 20 amino acids. With V trimmed by 4 bases and J by 1 base, 13 bases remained unmatched. The germline CDR1 and CDR2 sequences are MNHNS and SASEGT. The CDR3 loop reads CASSALTSGGAFASYNEQFF. The CDR3, as DNA: TGTGCCAGCAGTGCCCTTACTAGCGGGGGGGCCTTCGCGTCCTACAATGAGCAGTTCTTC.

This clone was detected only once. One junction end disagrees with the germline gene, perhaps due to a read error. The gene calls are TRBV7-9 and TRBJ1-5; maybe TRBD1 (6 bases). CDR3 length equals 15 residues. Looked up from germline, CDR1 is SEHNR and CDR2 is FQNEAQ (reference sequence). As DNA, the CDR3 is TGTTCCAGCAGCTTTGGGTGGGCAGGGGTTCAGCCCCAGCATTTT. It is translated as CSSSFGWAGVQPQHF.

The chain is built from TRBV29-1 and TRBJ1-5, with D tentatively TRBD1 (5 bases). V dropped 5 bases and J dropped 3 bases, with 11 bases sitting between them. Germline lookup yields CDR1 SQVTM and CDR2 ANQGSEA. The CDR3 runs 13 residues. CDR3 sequence (DNA): TGCAGCGTTTGGGACTGGGACAATCAGCCCCAGCATTTT. It specifies CSVWDWDNQPQHF. The full variable domain, with the rest looked up from reference TRBV29-1 and TRBJ1-5, is SAVISQKPSRDICQRGTSLTIQCQVDSQVTMMFWYRQQPGQSLTLIATANQGSEATYESGFVIDKFPISRPNLTFSTLTVSNMSPEDSSIYLCSVWDWDNQPQHFGDGTRLSIL.

On this clone: Relative to the germline gene, one junction end is altered; a read error may explain this. The same CDR3 also results from other DNA sequences found in this sample. The chain links TRBV2 to TRBJ1-2; TRBD1 matches at 9 bases. The CDR3 runs 13 residues. From germline, CDR1 is SNHLY and CDR2 FYNNEI. CDR3 coding DNA: TGCGCCAGCAGTTTAACAGGGGGCGATGGCTACACCTTC. It translates to CASSLTGGDGYTF.